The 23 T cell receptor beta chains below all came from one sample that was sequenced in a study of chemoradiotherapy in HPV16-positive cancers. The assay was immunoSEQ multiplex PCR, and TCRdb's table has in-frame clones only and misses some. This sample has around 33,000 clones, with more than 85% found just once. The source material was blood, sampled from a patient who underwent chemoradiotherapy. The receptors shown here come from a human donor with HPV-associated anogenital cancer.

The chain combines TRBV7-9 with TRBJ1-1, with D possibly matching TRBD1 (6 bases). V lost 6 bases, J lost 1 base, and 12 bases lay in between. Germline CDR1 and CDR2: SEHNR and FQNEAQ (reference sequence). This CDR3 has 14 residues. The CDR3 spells CASRNQGTNTEAFF. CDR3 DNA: TGTGCCAGCAGGAATCAGGGGACGAACACTGAAGCTTTCTTT.

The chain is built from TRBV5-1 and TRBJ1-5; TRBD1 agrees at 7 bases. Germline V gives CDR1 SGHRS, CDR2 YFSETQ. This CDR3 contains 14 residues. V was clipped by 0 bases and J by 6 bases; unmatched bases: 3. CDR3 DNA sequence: TGCGCCAGCAGCTTGGAGGGGGCAGGTCAGCCCCAGCATTTT. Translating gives CASSLEGAGQPQHF.

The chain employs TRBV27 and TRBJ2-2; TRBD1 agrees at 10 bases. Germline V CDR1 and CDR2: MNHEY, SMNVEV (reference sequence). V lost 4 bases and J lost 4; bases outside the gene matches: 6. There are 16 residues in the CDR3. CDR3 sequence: CASSSPGQGTTGELFF. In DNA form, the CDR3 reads TGTGCCAGCAGTTCCCCGGGACAGGGGACCACCGGGGAGCTGTTTTTT.

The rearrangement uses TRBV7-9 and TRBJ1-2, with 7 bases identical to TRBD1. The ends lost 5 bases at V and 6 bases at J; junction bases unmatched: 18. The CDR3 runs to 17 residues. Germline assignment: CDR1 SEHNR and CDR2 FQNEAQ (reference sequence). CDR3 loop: CASSPASGVDRVHGYTF. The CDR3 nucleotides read TGTGCCAGCAGCCCCGCTAGTGGGGTCGACAGGGTCCATGGCTACACCTTC.

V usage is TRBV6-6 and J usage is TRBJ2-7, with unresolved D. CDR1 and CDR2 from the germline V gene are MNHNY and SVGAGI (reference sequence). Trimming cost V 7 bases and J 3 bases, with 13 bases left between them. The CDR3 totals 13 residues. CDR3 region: CASTKTDYYEQYF. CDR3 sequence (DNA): TGTGCCAGCACGAAAACAGATTACTACGAGCAGTACTTC.

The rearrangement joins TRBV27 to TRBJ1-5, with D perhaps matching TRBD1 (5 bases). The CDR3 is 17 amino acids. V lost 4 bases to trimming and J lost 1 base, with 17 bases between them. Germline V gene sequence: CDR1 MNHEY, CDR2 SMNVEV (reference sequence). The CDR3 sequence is CASSSTWGDRSNQPQHF. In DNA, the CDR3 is TGTGCCAGCAGTTCAACTTGGGGGGACCGCAGCAATCAGCCCCAGCATTTT.

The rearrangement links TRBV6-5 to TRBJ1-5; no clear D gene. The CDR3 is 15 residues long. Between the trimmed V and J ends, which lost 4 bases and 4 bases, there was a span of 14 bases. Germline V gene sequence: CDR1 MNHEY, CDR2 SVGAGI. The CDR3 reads CASSSAGIGNQPQHF. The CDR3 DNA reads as TGTGCCAGCAGTTCCGCGGGTATAGGGAATCAGCCCCAGCATTTT.

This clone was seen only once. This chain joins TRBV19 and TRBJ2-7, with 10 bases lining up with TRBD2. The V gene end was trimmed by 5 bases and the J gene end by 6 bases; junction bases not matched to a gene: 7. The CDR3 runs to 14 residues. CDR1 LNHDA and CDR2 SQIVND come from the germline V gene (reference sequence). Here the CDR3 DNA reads TGTGCCAGTAGTTCGATAGCGGGGGGCGGCGAGCAGTACTTC. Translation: CASSSIAGGGEQYF. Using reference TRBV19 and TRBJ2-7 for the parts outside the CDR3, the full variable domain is DGGITQSPKYLFRKEGQNVTLSCEQNLNHDAMYWYRQDPGQGLRLIYYSQIVNDFQKGDIAEGYSVSREKKESFPLTVTSAQKNPTAFYLCASSSIAGGGEQYFGPGTRLTVT.

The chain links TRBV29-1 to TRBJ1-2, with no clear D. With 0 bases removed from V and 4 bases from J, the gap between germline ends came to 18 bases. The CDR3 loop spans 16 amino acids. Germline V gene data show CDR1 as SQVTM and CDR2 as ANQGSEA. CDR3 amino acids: CSVEEGAVRAGYGYTF. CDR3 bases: TGCAGCGTTGAAGAGGGTGCGGTTAGGGCCGGCTATGGCTACACCTTC.

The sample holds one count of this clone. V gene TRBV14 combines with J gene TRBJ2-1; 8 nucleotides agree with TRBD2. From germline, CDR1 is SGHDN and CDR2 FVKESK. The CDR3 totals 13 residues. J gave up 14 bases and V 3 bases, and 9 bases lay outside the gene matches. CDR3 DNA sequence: TGTGCCAGCAGCCAGGTAGCGGGGAGGGGAGAGTTCTTC. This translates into CASSQVAGRGEFF.

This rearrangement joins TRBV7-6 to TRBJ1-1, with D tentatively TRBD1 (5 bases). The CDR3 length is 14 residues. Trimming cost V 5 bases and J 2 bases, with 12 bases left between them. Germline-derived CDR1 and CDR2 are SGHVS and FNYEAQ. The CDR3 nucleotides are TGTGCCAGCAGCCCGACAGAAGTAAACACTGAAGCTTTCTTT. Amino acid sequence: CASSPTEVNTEAFF.

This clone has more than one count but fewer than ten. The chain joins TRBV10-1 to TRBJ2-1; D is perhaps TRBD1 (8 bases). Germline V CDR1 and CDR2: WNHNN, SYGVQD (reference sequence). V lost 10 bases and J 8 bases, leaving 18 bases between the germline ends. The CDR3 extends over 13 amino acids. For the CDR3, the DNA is TGCGCCACTGACACAGGGGGGGGCGATGAGCAGTTCTTC. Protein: CATDTGGGDEQFF.

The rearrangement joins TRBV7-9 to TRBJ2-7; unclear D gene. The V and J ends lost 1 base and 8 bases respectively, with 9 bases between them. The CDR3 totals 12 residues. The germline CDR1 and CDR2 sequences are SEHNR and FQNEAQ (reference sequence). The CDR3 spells CASSLDNGKQYF. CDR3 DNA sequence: TGTGCCAGCAGCTTAGATAATGGGAAGCAGTACTTC.

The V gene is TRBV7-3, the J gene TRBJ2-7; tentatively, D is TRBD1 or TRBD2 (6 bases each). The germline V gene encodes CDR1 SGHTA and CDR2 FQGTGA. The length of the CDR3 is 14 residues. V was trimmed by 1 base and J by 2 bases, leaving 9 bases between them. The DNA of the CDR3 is TGTGCCAGCAGCTTAAATCGGGGGCCCTACGAGCAGTACTTC. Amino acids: CASSLNRGPYEQYF.

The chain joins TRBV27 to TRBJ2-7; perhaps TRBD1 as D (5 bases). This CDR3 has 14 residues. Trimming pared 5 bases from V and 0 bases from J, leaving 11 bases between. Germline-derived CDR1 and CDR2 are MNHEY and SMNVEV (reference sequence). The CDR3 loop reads CASSQQASSYEQYF. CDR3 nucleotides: TGTGCCAGCAGTCAACAGGCAAGCTCCTACGAGCAGTACTTC.

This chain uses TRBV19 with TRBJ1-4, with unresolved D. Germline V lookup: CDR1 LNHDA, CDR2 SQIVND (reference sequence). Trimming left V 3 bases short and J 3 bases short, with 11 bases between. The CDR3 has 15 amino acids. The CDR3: CASSIPGLSNEKLFF. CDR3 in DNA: TGTGCCAGTAGTATTCCGGGGTTATCTAATGAAAAACTGTTTTTT.

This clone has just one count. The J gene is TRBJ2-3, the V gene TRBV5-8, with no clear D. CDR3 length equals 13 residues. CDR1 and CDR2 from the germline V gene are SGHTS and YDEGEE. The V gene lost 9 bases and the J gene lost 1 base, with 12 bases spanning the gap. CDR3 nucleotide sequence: TGTGCCACCCAGTGGGAAGGCACAGATACGCAGTATTTT. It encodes CATQWEGTDTQYF.

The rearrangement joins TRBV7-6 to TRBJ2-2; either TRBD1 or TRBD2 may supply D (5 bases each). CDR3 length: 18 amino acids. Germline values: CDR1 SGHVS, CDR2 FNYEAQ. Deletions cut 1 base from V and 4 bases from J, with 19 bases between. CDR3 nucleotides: TGTGCCAGCAGCTTAGGAACCGGGACCTACATAGGCACCGGGGAGCTGTTTTTT. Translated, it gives CASSLGTGTYIGTGELFF.

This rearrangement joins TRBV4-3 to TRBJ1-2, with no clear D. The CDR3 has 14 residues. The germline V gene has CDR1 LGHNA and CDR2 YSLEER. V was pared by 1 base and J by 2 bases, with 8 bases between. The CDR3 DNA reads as TGCGCCAGCAGCCAAGCGGGTGACAACTATGGCTACACCTTC. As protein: CASSQAGDNYGYTF.

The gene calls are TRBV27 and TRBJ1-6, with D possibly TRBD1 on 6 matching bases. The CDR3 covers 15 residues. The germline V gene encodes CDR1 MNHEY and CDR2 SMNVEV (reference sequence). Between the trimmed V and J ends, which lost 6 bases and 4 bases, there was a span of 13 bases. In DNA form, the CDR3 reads TGTGCCAGCAGGTTACAGGGACTGTATAATTCACCCCTCCACTTT. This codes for CASRLQGLYNSPLHF.

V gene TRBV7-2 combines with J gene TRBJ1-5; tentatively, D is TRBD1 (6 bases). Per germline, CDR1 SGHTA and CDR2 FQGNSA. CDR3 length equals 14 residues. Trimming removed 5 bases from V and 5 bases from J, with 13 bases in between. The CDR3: CASSQRDIDQPQHF. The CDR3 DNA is TGTGCCAGCAGCCAAAGGGACATAGATCAGCCCCAGCATTTT.

The CDR3 is CASSLDSTGSGGYTF. The CDR3 DNA is TGTGCCAGCAGCTTAGATTCCACCGGATCAGGCGGCTACACCTTC. V and J are TRBV11-2 and TRBJ1-2, with D uncertain. Germline values: CDR1 SGHAT, CDR2 FQNNGV. The V gene lost 0 bases and the J gene lost 8 bases, with 16 bases spanning the gap. The CDR3 runs 15 residues.

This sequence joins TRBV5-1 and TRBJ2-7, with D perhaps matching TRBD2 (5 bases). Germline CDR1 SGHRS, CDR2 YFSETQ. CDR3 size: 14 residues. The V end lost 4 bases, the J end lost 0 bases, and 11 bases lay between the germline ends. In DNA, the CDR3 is TGCGCCAGCAGCCTGGACTCCGACTCCTACGAGCAGTACTTC. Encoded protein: CASSLDSDSYEQYF.